What follows are 16 T cell receptor beta chains derived from one specimen sequenced in a study of beta chain features in type 1 diabetes. cDNA synthesis used the whole RNA isolate, giving expressed TCRB sequences. TCRdb keeps only in-frame clones here, not all; method: immunoSEQ multiplex PCR. The data hold about 150,000 clones, with 11% observed a single time. What was sequenced was central memory CD4+ T cells from blood. The receptors come from a man younger than 30 in good health.

This clone was seen many times. The rearrangement links TRBV19 to TRBJ2-1, with D possibly matching TRBD2 (6 bases). The CDR3 is 14 residues long. Deletions cut 7 bases from V and 0 bases from J, with 10 bases between. Germline loops: CDR1 LNHDA, CDR2 SQIVND (reference sequence). The CDR3 sequence is CASTRDSSYNEQFF. The CDR3 nucleotides read TGTGCCAGTACTCGGGACTCCTCCTACAATGAGCAGTTCTTC.

This clone was seen a few times. The chain combines TRBV23-1 with TRBJ1-1; no clear D. TRBV23-1 is an ORF for which the function is uncertain. The CDR3 is 10 amino acids. The V end was cut by 5 bases, the J end by 6 bases, with 4 bases between. CDR3 nucleotides: TGCGCCAGCAGTGGGCCTGAAGCTTTCTTT. Its translation: CASSGPEAFF.

This chain uses TRBV7-9 with TRBJ2-7, with D uncertain. The CDR3 length is 13 residues. Germline V gives CDR1 SEHNR, CDR2 FQNEAQ (reference sequence). Trimming left V 4 bases short and J 6 bases short, with 13 bases between. The CDR3 region has the DNA TGTGCCAGCAGCTCCCGCGGAGTAGGCGAGCAGTACTTC. Protein: CASSSRGVGEQYF.

The chain has TRBV28 and TRBJ1-6; 9 bases map to TRBD1. The CDR3 is 16 amino acids. Germline V gene data show CDR1 as MDHEN and CDR2 as SYDVKM. The junction had 8 bases not matched to a gene; V was cut back by 5 bases and J by 6 bases. As DNA, the CDR3 is TGTGCCAGCAGTACCGGGACAGGGACCCTTAATTCACCCCTCCACTTT. This gives the protein CASSTGTGTLNSPLHF.

Only a few counts were recorded for this clone. The V gene is TRBV15, the J gene TRBJ1-2, with D possibly being TRBD1 (6 bases). The CDR3 spans 15 residues. The germline CDR1 and CDR2 sequences are LNHNV and YYDKDF (reference sequence). Trimming shortened V by 1 base and J by 2 bases, and 11 bases separated the two germline ends. Here the CDR3 DNA reads TGTGCCACCAGCAGAGGGGACACCCTCAACTATGGCTACACCTTC. Amino acids: CATSRGDTLNYGYTF.

This clone appeared many times. The V and J genes are TRBV7-9 and TRBJ1-6; D gene uncertain. The CDR3 extends over 12 amino acids. Germline V gene lookup returns CDR1 SEHNR and CDR2 FQNEAQ (reference sequence). V was cut by 3 bases and J by 10 bases, with 7 bases left in between. The CDR3 loop is CASSFAESPLHF. The DNA for the CDR3 is TGTGCCAGCAGCTTCGCGGAATCACCCCTCCACTTT. The full variable domain, in which reference TRBV7-9 and TRBJ1-6 provide the parts outside the CDR3, is DTGVSQNPRHKITKRGQNVTFRCDPISEHNRLYWYRQTLGQGPEFLTYFQNEAQLEKSRLLSDRFSAERPKGSFSTLEIQRTEQGDSAMYLCASSFAESPLHFGNGTRLTVT.

The chain combines TRBV19 with TRBJ1-4; the D is unclear. The V end lost 4 bases, the J end lost 15 bases, and 21 bases lay between the germline ends. CDR3 length equals 14 residues. The germline V gene has CDR1 LNHDA and CDR2 SQIVND (reference sequence). For the CDR3, the DNA is TGTGCCAGTAGTACCTTAAGAGGAAGTGAAAAGGTGTTTTTT. Translation gives CASSTLRGSEKVFF. Complete variable domain (other parts from reference TRBV19 and TRBJ1-4): DGGITQSPKYLFRKEGQNVTLSCEQNLNHDAMYWYRQDPGQGLRLIYYSQIVNDFQKGDIAEGYSVSREKKESFPLTVTSAQKNPTAFYLCASSTLRGSEKVFFGSGTQLSVL.

This clone was counted a few times. The rearrangement uses TRBV29-1 and TRBJ2-1; 10 bases are shared with TRBD2. Germline V gene lookup returns CDR1 SQVTM and CDR2 ANQGSEA. The CDR3 consists of 13 residues. Germline trimming cut 7 bases from V and 2 bases from J; bases unmatched to any gene: 2. CDR3 amino acids: CSGGLAAYNEQFF. The CDR3 DNA reads as TGCAGCGGCGGACTAGCGGCCTACAATGAGCAGTTCTTC.

The V call is TRBV15, the J call TRBJ2-5; the D is unclear. The CDR3 sequence is 16 residues long. Germline loops: CDR1 LNHNV, CDR2 YYDKDF (reference sequence). V lost 0 bases and J lost 1, with 12 bases in between. Here the CDR3 reads CATSRDPPGSQETQYF. CDR3 nucleotide sequence: TGTGCCACCAGCAGAGATCCTCCGGGTTCCCAAGAGACCCAGTACTTC.

This clone has only a few counts. This sequence joins TRBV7-2 and TRBJ2-7, with D perhaps matching TRBD2 (6 bases). The CDR3 totals 11 residues. Germline V gives CDR1 SGHTA, CDR2 FQGNSA. V was cut by 11 bases and J by 5 bases, with 13 bases left in between. The CDR3 DNA follows: TGTGCCTCCGGGCGGGGCAACGAGCAGTACTTC. This gives the protein CASGRGNEQYF.

This clone turned up a few times. The gene calls are TRBV5-1 and TRBJ1-5; D is undetermined. This CDR3 has 15 residues. V lost 0 bases to trimming and J lost 3 bases, with 10 bases between them. Germline V lookup: CDR1 SGHRS, CDR2 YFSETQ. The CDR3 region is CASSLDPGNNQPQHF. The CDR3 region has the DNA TGCGCCAGCAGCTTGGACCCAGGAAACAATCAGCCCCAGCATTTT.

Many counts were recorded for this clone. The rearrangement joins TRBV14 to TRBJ1-2; D remains ambiguous. The CDR3 sequence is 14 residues long. CDR1 and CDR2 from the germline V gene are SGHDN and FVKESK. The V and J ends lost 3 bases and 8 bases respectively, with 16 bases between them. In nucleotides, the CDR3 is TGTGCCAGCAGCCAGAACCGAGGGTCGGGCGGCTACACCTTC. As protein: CASSQNRGSGGYTF.

V usage is TRBV6-5 and J usage is TRBJ2-1, with 7 bases fitting TRBD1. Germline loops: CDR1 MNHEY, CDR2 SVGAGI. V lost 5 bases to trimming and J lost 5 bases; unmatched junction nucleotides: 9. The CDR3 extends over 15 amino acids. The CDR3 reads CASSPTGARHNEQFF. The CDR3 nucleotides are TGTGCCAGCAGTCCCACAGGGGCCCGGCACAATGAGCAGTTCTTC.

On this clone: This sample also contains other DNA sequences that code for the same CDR3. The chain links TRBV28 to TRBJ2-6, with 7 bases matching TRBD1. Trimming cost V 6 bases and J 0 bases; bases outside gene matches: 5. CDR1 MDHEN and CDR2 SYDVKM come from the germline V gene. There are 16 residues in the CDR3. CDR3 protein: CASSLGQTSGANVLTF. CDR3 DNA sequence: TGTGCCAGCAGCCTGGGACAGACCTCTGGGGCCAACGTCCTGACTTTC.

The table lists this clone with a few counts. The sample carries other DNA sequences with the same CDR3. V usage is TRBV7-2 and J usage is TRBJ2-2; possible D gene TRBD2, 6 bases. Per the germline V gene, CDR1 is SGHTA and CDR2 is FQGNSA. Trimming shortened V by 3 bases and J by 0 bases, and 8 bases separated the two germline ends. The CDR3 sequence is 15 residues long. For the CDR3, the DNA is TGTGCCAGCAGCTTGGGCGGGGCGAACACCGGGGAGCTGTTTTTT. Translation gives CASSLGGANTGELFF.

This clone was detected a few times. The CDR3 region has the DNA TGCAGCGCACTCCGGACAGGGGAAGGGACTGAAGCTTTCTTT. It specifies CSALRTGEGTEAFF. The chain uses TRBV29-1 and TRBJ1-1; 9 nucleotides match TRBD1. The CDR3 loop spans 14 amino acids. V lost 7 bases to trimming and J lost 5 bases; unmatched junction nucleotides: 11. Per the germline V gene, CDR1 is SQVTM and CDR2 is ANQGSEA. Supplemented by reference TRBV29-1 and TRBJ1-1, the full variable domain reads SAVISQKPSRDICQRGTSLTIQCQVDSQVTMMFWYRQQPGQSLTLIATANQGSEATYESGFVIDKFPISRPNLTFSTLTVSNMSPEDSSIYLCSALRTGEGTEAFFGQGTRLTVV.